Following are 13 T cell receptor beta chains from one sample sequenced in a study of OX40 agonist ivuxolimab in advanced cancers. Assay used: immunoSEQ multiplex PCR; TCRdb lists only in-frame clones, some missing. The repertoire holds tens of thousands of clones, with 75% to 90% as singletons. Material: CD4+ or CD8+ T cells sorted from blood, obtained in a trial of the OX40 agonist ivuxolimab. The receptor source for this set is an adult with an advanced solid tumor such as melanoma, head and neck, liver or kidney cancer.

The CDR3: CASNRQGMPTEAFF. The DNA of the CDR3 is TGTGCCAGCAATCGACAGGGAATGCCCACTGAAGCTTTCTTT. The J gene is TRBJ1-1, the V gene TRBV27; 7 bases map to TRBD1. CDR1 and CDR2 (germline): MNHEY, SMNVEV (reference sequence). The CDR3 is made up of 14 amino acids. V was pared by 7 bases and J by 4 bases, with 9 bases of the junction left unmatched.

The J gene is TRBJ1-4, the V gene TRBV7-9, with D possibly matching TRBD1 (6 bases). Germline V gives CDR1 SEHNR, CDR2 FQNEAQ (reference sequence). The ends were cut back, 5 bases at V and 8 bases at J, with 18 bases in the middle. The CDR3 covers 15 residues. CDR3 sequence: CASSPQAGADEKLFF. Written as DNA, the CDR3 is TGTGCCAGCAGCCCCCAGGCAGGGGCGGACGAAAAACTGTTTTTT.

This clone was recorded only once. J is TRBJ1-5 and V is TRBV28; D is uncertain. There are 13 residues in the CDR3. V was trimmed by 4 bases and J by 6 bases, leaving 10 bases between them. From germline, CDR1 is MDHEN and CDR2 SYDVKM. CDR3 sequence reads: CASSSRAVQPQHF. The CDR3 region has the DNA TGTGCCAGCAGTTCCCGGGCTGTTCAGCCCCAGCATTTT.

The chain has TRBV28 and TRBJ2-6, with a tentative D call TRBD1 (5 bases). The CDR3 has 18 amino acids. Germline lookup yields CDR1 MDHEN and CDR2 SYDVKM. The V end lost 4 bases, the J end lost 0 bases, and 16 bases lay between the germline ends. Here the CDR3 DNA reads TGTGCCAGCAGTTCCCCTTTTGGGGCTAGCTCTGGGGCCAACGTCCTGACTTTC. Protein: CASSSPFGASSGANVLTF.

This chain links TRBV5-1 with TRBJ2-7; 9 nucleotides line up with TRBD1. The ends lost 0 bases at V and 0 bases at J; junction bases unmatched: 4. The CDR3 contains 16 residues. Per the germline V gene, CDR1 is SGHRS and CDR2 is YFSETQ. The CDR3 spells CASSLDGQGSSYEQYF. Here the CDR3 DNA reads TGCGCCAGCAGCTTGGATGGACAGGGGAGCTCCTACGAGCAGTACTTC.

The sample holds one count of this clone. The V and J genes are TRBV9 and TRBJ2-3, with 7 bases aligning to TRBD1. The CDR3 consists of 15 residues. CDR1 is SGDLS, CDR2 YYNGEE, per germline. Trimming cost V 3 bases and J 2 bases; bases outside gene matches: 6. CDR3 in DNA: TGTGCCAGCAGCGCCCGACAGGGATCCACAGATACGCAGTATTTT. Its translation: CASSARQGSTDTQYF.

In DNA form, the CDR3 reads TGTGCCAGCTCCCTACAGGGAGGAGAGACCCAGTACTTC. The encoded protein is CASSLQGGETQYF. The chain joins TRBV5-4 to TRBJ2-5, with D perhaps TRBD1 or TRBD2 (6 bases each). CDR3 length: 13 amino acids. Germline CDR1 SGHNT, CDR2 YYREEE (reference sequence). Trimming shortened V by 7 bases and J by 4 bases, and 14 bases separated the two germline ends.

This chain uses TRBV28 with TRBJ2-7, with 11 bases that match TRBD1. Germline lookup yields CDR1 MDHEN and CDR2 SYDVKM. This CDR3 has 17 amino acids. V trimming: 7 bases; J trimming: 6 bases; junction bases outside the gene matches: 17. The CDR3 sequence is CASISTRGGTGGFEQYF. The CDR3 DNA follows: TGTGCCAGCATTTCTACCCGAGGTGGGACAGGGGGGTTCGAGCAGTACTTC.

This clone was counted a few times. The chain uses TRBV10-3 and TRBJ2-1; 8 positions agree with TRBD1. Germline CDR1 reads ENHRY; CDR2 reads SYGVKD. V was clipped by 10 bases and J by 4 bases; unmatched bases: 9. The CDR3 runs to 14 residues. The CDR3 region has the DNA TGTGCCACAAGGGACAGGCCGGGGTACAATGAGCAGTTCTTC. Amino acid sequence: CATRDRPGYNEQFF.

This clone was seen a few times. This chain connects TRBV27 to TRBJ2-3; 8 bases match TRBD1. The CDR3 sequence is 17 residues long. Looked up from germline, CDR1 is MNHEY and CDR2 is SMNVEV (reference sequence). The V segment lost 0 bases and the J segment 5 bases; nucleotides outside the gene matches: 10. The CDR3 coding sequence is TGTGCCAGCAGTTTATCCCCTGGACAGGGTAGGAGAGATACGCAGTATTTT. Translated, it gives CASSLSPGQGRRDTQYF.

V gene TRBV27 combines with J gene TRBJ2-1, with D perhaps matching TRBD1 (6 bases). Per germline, CDR1 MNHEY and CDR2 SMNVEV (reference sequence). The CDR3 has 20 residues. Between the trimmed V and J ends, which lost 6 bases and 0 bases, there was a span of 27 bases. CDR3 DNA: TGTGCCAGCAGCCTAGGGACACCGGGTCTGGTCCGGGGCTCCTACAATGAGCAGTTCTTC. As protein: CASSLGTPGLVRGSYNEQFF.

The CDR3 nucleotides are TGTGCCAGCAGCTTGGAATCATCGCGGGGGGCCTACGAGCAGTACTTC. Encoded protein: CASSLESSRGAYEQYF. V and J are TRBV5-4 and TRBJ2-5; 8 positions match TRBD2. The better agreement between TRBJ2-7 and the DNA end casts doubt on the J call. Looked up from germline, CDR1 is SGHNT and CDR2 is YYREEE (reference sequence). The CDR3 contains 16 residues.

This chain joins TRBV4-1 and TRBJ2-7, with no clear D. This CDR3 comprises 15 residues. V lost 6 bases to trimming and J lost 1 base, with 16 bases between them. Germline V gene data show CDR1 as MGHRA and CDR2 as YSYEKL. The CDR3 DNA follows: TGCGCCAGCAGTGTTACCGTATATATTTCCTACGAGCAGTACTTC. Its translation: CASSVTVYISYEQYF.